The rows below give T cell receptor beta chains drawn from one sample of a study of read filtering for tumor transcriptome and immune sequencing. Using its own MiXCR run on the reads, TCRdb lists one record per CDR3 protein. The data hold under 150,000 distinct CDR3 sequences, with approximately 13% observed a single time. Sequenced: a population of CD138-negative cells sorted from bone marrow. The source of these receptors is a donor at least 40 years old with multiple myeloma. Each CDR3 is given with its conserved first and last residue. Fields, in order: CDR3 protein, V gene.

CASSQYGTAYVYNEQFF,TRBV14
CASSVAPSPSEQYF,TRBV9
CASSLTGTGVAFF,TRBV12-3/TRBV12-4
CASSQRWATEAFF,TRBV6-1
CSDALSRGGTQYF,TRBV29-1
CASSRGLAGGTDTQYF,TRBV6-2/TRBV6-3
CATSRLRGSNTEAFF,TRBV15
CASSSGPSSGSTDTQYF,TRBV5-1
CASSTGQGEGEQYF,TRBV19
CSARRAADTQYF,TRBV20-1
CAITQGSDQTQHF,TRBV10-3
CASSRGEGVNTEAFF,TRBV7-3
CASSFLLPPSGRSYKQYF,TRBV7-9
CSARDPGLATYEQYF,TRBV20-1
CASSITAGTRSYNEQFF,TRBV7-2
CASSFWYRKSSGANVLTF,TRBV5-5
CASSPGLAGGNPYEQYF,TRBV4-1
CASWRGGLAGGETGELFF,TRBV6-1
CASSFSTPNQPQHF,TRBV7-9
CASSLRTSAYNEQFF,TRBV7-9
CAISGGRGEYNEQFF,TRBV10-3
CASSFVLAGSETQYF,TRBV5-4
CASSFAGSEQYF,TRBV7-3
CASSPSPGIGNTIYF,TRBV4-2
CSATGTADNSPLHF,TRBV20-1